This T cell receptor beta chain originates from a study of T-cell memory formation after mild COVID-19. Study summary: Largely, the TCR clusters proved donor specific.

Via MiXCR, TCRdb re-called the 5' RACE reads, giving one row per CDR3 protein. The sample records 250,000 to 300,000 distinct CDR3 sequences, under 20% being singletons. V was clipped by 2 bases and J by 4 bases, with 10 bases between them. This CDR3 spans 14 amino acids. Germline CDR1 SGHRS, CDR2 YFSETQ. This clonotype has just a few counts. The sample taken for sequencing was PBMCs or a T cell subset sorted from them (not recorded which). The chain employs TRBV5-1 and TRBJ2-1; D gene unclear. The sequence was obtained from a man between 18 and 35 years old who had mild COVID-19 (a few samples of this study predate the infection). Cell type and time point are not known. This CDR3 reads CASSFLGTYNEQFF. The CDR3 region has the DNA TGCGCCAGCAGCTTTTTAGGAACTTACAATGAGCAGTTCTTC. The variable domain in full, completed from reference TRBV5-1 and TRBJ2-1, reads KAGVTQTPRYLIKTRGQQVTLSCSPISGHRSVSWYQQTPGQGLQFLFEYFSETQRNKGNFPGRFSGRQFSNSRSEMNVSTLELGDSALYLCASSFLGTYNEQFFGPGTRLTVL.